The sequence of this T cell receptor (beta chain) was determined in a study of T cells in Graves' hyperthyroidism and ophthalmopathy. General study points: Most thyroid clonotypes with frequency above 0.001 were detected in blood.

J lost 1 base, V lost 5 bases, and 6 bases had no gene match. The CDR3 contains 15 residues. Germline V lookup: CDR1 SGHNT, CDR2 YENEEA. With respect to this clonotype: Its specificity is unknown.

Researchers took RNA transcripts and amplified the TCR beta CDR3 regions from them. Carried out on the TCR CDR3, a first-round RT-PCR used the HTBI primer set. TCRdb re-analysed the multiplex PCR reads in MiXCR, keeping a single row per CDR3 protein. Found here are approximately 530,000 distinct CDR3 sequences, over 15% of them singletons; the top ten hold about 17%. The study left out patients who had uncontrolled infection, other autoimmune disease, pregnancy or lactation. Based on clinical symptoms, serum thyroxine and TRAb, thyroid ultrasound and orbital computed tomography, diagnoses were reached.

The source is a woman between 18 and 30 years old with Graves' hyperthyroidism. This chain connects TRBV11-3 to TRBJ2-5; 8 nucleotides align to TRBD1. The sample taken for sequencing was blood. CDR3 coding DNA: TGTGCCAGCAGCCTCGACAGGGGATCCCAAGAGACCCAGTACTTC. This encodes CASSLDRGSQETQYF.